The 10 T cell receptor beta chains below come from one sample, sequenced in a study of shared clonotypes between healthy human individuals. Naive CD8 cells, CD45RO-negative and positively selected for CCR7, excluded terminally differentiated effector memory CD45RA+ cells. Profiled with immunoSEQ multiplex PCR; TCRdb holds only in-frame clones, not every one. The repertoire holds about 1.9 million clones, with about 93% as singletons. Sequenced input: naive CD8+ T cells from PBMCs. Source of these receptors: a man aged 18 to 35 in good health. Some clones in this sample may be carry-over from other donors' samples.

The J gene is TRBJ2-2, the V gene TRBV7-6, with D perhaps matching TRBD2 (6 bases). This CDR3 spans 16 amino acids. CDR1 SGHVS and CDR2 FNYEAQ come from the germline V gene. The ends were cut back, 5 bases at V and 7 bases at J, with 20 bases in the middle. The CDR3 spells CASSQAASTGDGELFF. The CDR3 DNA follows: TGTGCCAGCAGCCAAGCCGCCTCCACGGGGGACGGGGAGCTGTTTTTT.

In nucleotides, the CDR3 is TGTGCCAGCAGTTTCGATACTATATCTGGCGAGCAGTACTTC. This gives the protein CASSFDTISGEQYF. The chain carries TRBV6-5 and TRBJ2-7; D gene unclear. Trimming cost V 4 bases and J 6 bases, with 16 bases left between them. Germline CDR1 MNHEY, CDR2 SVGAGI. CDR3 length equals 14 residues.

The rearrangement joins TRBV2 to TRBJ2-7; TRBD2 agrees at 7 bases. Looked up from germline, CDR1 is SNHLY and CDR2 is FYNNEI. V lost 6 bases to trimming and J lost 2 bases; unmatched junction nucleotides: 25. The CDR3 is made up of 20 amino acids. The CDR3 DNA follows: TGTGCCAGCAGGGCTCTAGGGAGTGGGGCTAGCGGCCATAACCCCTACGAGCAGTACTTC. This sequence encodes CASRALGSGASGHNPYEQYF. The full variable domain, rest sourced from reference TRBV2 and TRBJ2-7, is EPEVTQTPSHQVTQMGQEVILRCVPISNHLYFYWYRQILGQKVEFLVSFYNNEISEKSEIFDDQFSVERPDGSNFTLKIRSTKLEDSAMYFCASRALGSGASGHNPYEQYFGPGTRLTVT.

This chain links TRBV18 with TRBJ1-2; maybe TRBD1 (6 bases). The CDR3 is 14 residues long. V was cut by 6 bases and J by 7 bases, with 18 bases left in between. The germline CDR1 and CDR2 sequences are KGHSH and LQKENI. The CDR3 region is CASSTPGGYFGYTF. The CDR3 DNA sequence: TGTGCCAGCTCCACTCCGGGGGGCTACTTTGGCTACACCTTC.

The rearrangement joins TRBV2 to TRBJ1-1, with 7 bases lining up with TRBD1. The CDR3 sequence is 18 residues long. Trimming at V came to 7 bases and at J to 0 bases, leaving 17 bases not matched to a gene. CDR1 is SNHLY and CDR2 is FYNNEI in the germline V gene. This chain's CDR3 is CASIIERGLGNMNTEAFF. DNA for the CDR3: TGTGCCAGCATTATAGAGAGGGGGCTCGGAAATATGAACACTGAAGCTTTCTTT.

The V gene is TRBV7-3, the J gene TRBJ2-1; the match to TRBD2 covers 9 bases. The V gene's germline CDR1 is SGHTA and CDR2 FQGTGA. Germline trimming cut 3 bases from V and 2 bases from J; bases unmatched to any gene: 2. There are 15 residues in the CDR3. The CDR3 DNA reads TGTGCCAGCAGCTTTAGCGGGAGTCCCTACAATGAGCAGTTCTTC. Protein: CASSFSGSPYNEQFF.

This chain joins TRBV6-1 and TRBJ2-5; D gene unclear. V was cut by 1 base and J by 5 bases, with 14 bases left in between. The germline gives CDR1 MNHNS, CDR2 SASEGT. The CDR3 is 15 residues long. CDR3 coding DNA: TGTGCCAGCAGTGAAGGGCTGGGTTTTGAGGAGACCCAGTACTTC. Translating gives CASSEGLGFEETQYF.

This clone showed up just once. This rearrangement joins TRBV19 to TRBJ1-1; the D is unclear. Germline V gene sequence: CDR1 LNHDA, CDR2 SQIVND (reference sequence). The CDR3 runs to 10 residues. V was clipped by 5 bases and J by 7 bases, with 5 bases between them. The DNA for the CDR3 is TGTGCCAGTAGTGCCAGTGAAGCTTTCTTT. The encoded protein is CASSASEAFF.

V gene TRBV19 combines with J gene TRBJ1-2; tentatively, D is TRBD1 (5 bases). Trimming shortened V by 6 bases and J by 7 bases, and 18 bases separated the two germline ends. This CDR3 is 14 amino acids long. Per the germline V gene, CDR1 is LNHDA and CDR2 is SQIVND (reference sequence). The CDR3 nucleotides are TGTGCCAGTAGGGGCCAGGGAACCTGGCTTGGCTACACCTTC. This encodes CASRGQGTWLGYTF.

The chain has TRBV6-5 and TRBJ1-2, with 7 bases that match TRBD1. This CDR3 region has 16 residues. V shed 0 bases, J shed 8 bases, and the junction held 12 bases outside the gene matches. CDR1 MNHEY and CDR2 SVGAGI come from the germline V gene. The CDR3 nucleotides are TGTGCCAGCAGTTACTCAATAAGGGACAGAAGTAGCGGCTACACCTTC. It specifies CASSYSIRDRSSGYTF.